The T cell receptor (beta chain) described here comes from a study of PD-1 blockade in classical Hodgkin lymphoma. Study-level results: CD4+ but not CD8+ TCR diversity rose significantly by C4D1. The study found complete responders had baseline diversity similar to newly diagnosed patients.

For this clone: The antigen is not known.

There was relapse after autologous stem cell transplantation in every patient, and there was variation in brentuximab vedotin exposure. Patients showed best responses of complete response, partial response or progressive disease. Per the germline V gene, CDR1 is LGHNA and CDR2 is YNFKEQ. This CDR3 spans 13 amino acids. V lost 4 bases, J lost 4 bases, and 5 bases lay in between. Libraries were prepared by immunoSEQ multiplex PCR; TCRdb keeps only in-frame clonotypes and omits some of them. The table records some 100,000 clones, approximately 90% of them present only once. The chain joins TRBV4-2 to TRBJ2-6; no clear D. This TCR was recovered from a human donor with classical Hodgkin lymphoma. This specimen was peripheral blood mononuclear cells (PBMCs), taken before the second cycle of nivolumab. In DNA, the CDR3 is TGTGCCAGCAGCCGCACAGGGGCCAACGTCCTGACTTTC. Amino acids: CASSRTGANVLTF.